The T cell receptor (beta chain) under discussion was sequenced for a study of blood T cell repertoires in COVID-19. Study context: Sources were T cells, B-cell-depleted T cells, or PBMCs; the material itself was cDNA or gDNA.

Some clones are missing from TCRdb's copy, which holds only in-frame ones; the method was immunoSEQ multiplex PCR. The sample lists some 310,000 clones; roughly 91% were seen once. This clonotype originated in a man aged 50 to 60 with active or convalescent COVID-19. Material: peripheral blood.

In DNA, the CDR3 is TGTGCCAGCAGCTTAGCGCCGGGGGGTGGGAACGAGCAGTACTTC. Its protein product is CASSLAPGGGNEQYF. The rearrangement links TRBV7-8 to TRBJ2-7; TRBD2 aligns across 7 bases. The V gene end was trimmed by 0 bases and the J gene end by 5 bases; junction bases not matched to a gene: 7. Germline V gene lookup returns CDR1 SGHVS and CDR2 FQNEAQ. CDR3 size: 15 residues.